Below, one T cell receptor (beta chain) is given with its context. V gave up 3 bases and J gave up 0 bases, with 6 bases separating them. This CDR3 has 14 residues. Germline lookup yields CDR1 DFQATT and CDR2 SNEGSKA (reference sequence). The sample originates from a study of control samples from healthy donors and cancer patients. Repertoires were generated with immunoSEQ multiplex PCR, while TCRdb's copy carries only in-frame clones and drops some. The sample carries approximately 160,000 clones, about 90% recorded once. The TCR sequence derives from a woman in her twenties or thirties in good health. Sequencing was performed on blood. This chain connects TRBV20-1 to TRBJ2-6; D is unresolved. The CDR3 region has the DNA TGCAGTGCTAGTGACATCTCTGGGGCCAACGTCCTGACTTTC. It encodes CSASDISGANVLTF.